The next 14 T cell receptor beta chains were all read from a single sample in a study of T-cell reconstitution after alpha-beta-depleted transplantation in children. It was with unique molecular identifiers that the TCRbeta library was prepared. TCRdb re-derived calls from the PCR reads in MiXCR, one entry per CDR3 protein. Of hundreds of thousands of distinct CDR3 sequences listed, around 13% are singletons. Material: PBMCs, obtained before TCRalphabeta/CD19-depleted stem cell transplant. Receptors originate from a girl aged 2 to 9 with congenital amegakaryocytic thrombocytopenia, due to receive a stem cell transplant.

The gene calls are TRBV27 and TRBJ2-1, with 7 nucleotides matching TRBD2. The germline V gene has CDR1 MNHEY and CDR2 SMNVEV (reference sequence). The J segment lost 5 bases and the V segment lost 1 base, leaving 5 bases of the junction unmatched. The CDR3 runs to 15 residues. CDR3 region: CASSLWRELDNEQFF. CDR3 coding DNA: TGTGCCAGCAGTTTATGGCGGGAGCTTGACAATGAGCAGTTCTTC.

J is TRBJ2-7 and V is TRBV5-1; 8 nucleotides line up with TRBD1. CDR3 length: 15 amino acids. Germline assignment: CDR1 SGHRS and CDR2 YFSETQ. The J segment lost 5 bases and the V segment lost 1 base, leaving 8 bases of the junction unmatched. CDR3 in amino acids: CASSLNRGQGNEQYF. The DNA for the CDR3 is TGCGCCAGCAGCTTGAATCGAGGACAGGGCAACGAGCAGTACTTC.

This clonotype was counted a few times. This rearrangement joins TRBV7-6 to TRBJ2-1, with a possible D match to TRBD2 (6 bases). The CDR3 loop spans 13 amino acids. V lost 5 bases, J lost 10 bases, and 15 bases lay in between. CDR1 and CDR2 from the germline V gene are SGHVS and FNYEAQ. The CDR3 region is CASSTIADLEQFF. The DNA of the CDR3 is TGTGCCAGCAGCACGATAGCGGATTTGGAGCAGTTCTTC.

This clonotype was counted at least ten times. V gene TRBV5-6 combines with J gene TRBJ2-1; no reliable D call. Between the trimmed V and J ends, which lost 0 bases and 10 bases, there was a span of 11 bases. The CDR3 extends over 13 amino acids. Per the germline V gene, CDR1 is SGHDT and CDR2 is YYEEEE. In DNA form, the CDR3 reads TGTGCCAGCAGCTTGGGACGGGCTAGGGAGCAGTTCTTC. Translated, it gives CASSLGRAREQFF.

This clonotype was recorded many times. The chain employs TRBV27 and TRBJ2-7; TRBD2 matches 7 bases. The CDR3 is 14 residues long. From germline, CDR1 is MNHEY and CDR2 SMNVEV (reference sequence). V gave up 3 bases and J gave up 2 bases; unmatched junction bases: 4. CDR3 loop: CASSFSSGPYEQYF. The CDR3, as DNA: TGTGCCAGCAGTTTTTCTAGCGGACCCTACGAGCAGTACTTC.

The chain combines TRBV29-1 with TRBJ1-2; D gene unclear. Trimming pared 3 bases from V and 7 bases from J, leaving 6 bases between. The CDR3 sequence is 10 residues long. Germline V CDR1 and CDR2: SQVTM, ANQGSEA. The CDR3 is CSVDLVGYTF. CDR3 nucleotide sequence: TGCAGCGTTGATTTGGTTGGCTACACCTTC.

DNA of the CDR3: TGCGCCAGCACTTCCGCCAGCTCCTCCTACGAGCAGTACTTC. It codes for CASTSASSSYEQYF. The chain couples TRBV5-1 to TRBJ2-7; D ambiguous. Germline values: CDR1 SGHRS, CDR2 YFSETQ. This CDR3 has 14 amino acids. Trimming left V 6 bases short and J 0 bases short, with 13 bases between.

This clonotype was counted only a few times. The rearrangement links TRBV5-1 to TRBJ2-3, with TRBD2 matching over 10 bases. The CDR3 loop spans 16 amino acids. The ends lost 3 bases at V and 6 bases at J; junction bases unmatched: 10. CDR1 is SGHRS, CDR2 YFSETQ, per germline. CDR3 residues: CASSYPSGRAGDTQYF. CDR3 coding DNA: TGCGCCAGCAGCTACCCGAGCGGGAGGGCCGGGGATACGCAGTATTTT.

Points on this clonotype: A read error may explain this, as a much larger clone is one base away. V gene TRBV20-1 combines with J gene TRBJ2-1; a weak D match, TRBD2 (6 bases). This CDR3 is 13 amino acids long. The germline CDR1 and CDR2 sequences are DFQATT and SNEGSKA (reference sequence). This CDR3 reads CTAQAGSYNEQFF. As DNA, the CDR3 is TGCACTGCTCAAGCGGGCTCCTACAATGAGCAGTTCTTC.

Turning to this clonotype: A much larger clone lies a single base off, so this may be a read error. The CDR3 coding sequence is TGTGCCAGCAGCTTGTGGGCTAACGGGAACTACAATGAGCAGTTCTTC. Its protein is CASSLWANGNYNEQFF. The chain combines TRBV5-5 with TRBJ2-1, with D possibly being TRBD2 (5 bases). The CDR3 contains 16 residues. V was shortened by 1 base and J by 3 bases, with 14 bases between the two germline ends. Germline V gene sequence: CDR1 SGHKS, CDR2 YYEKEE (reference sequence).

There are many counts of this clonotype. This rearrangement joins TRBV20-1 to TRBJ2-3, with D unclear. The germline V and J ends were trimmed by 7 bases and 2 bases, with 10 bases remaining between them. The CDR3 length is 12 residues. Germline V gene data show CDR1 as DFQATT and CDR2 as SNEGSKA (reference sequence). The CDR3 DNA reads as TGCAGTGTCCAGCGCCCCACAGATACGCAGTATTTT. It translates to CSVQRPTDTQYF.

CDR3 sequence: CSAHSGSQETQYF. Written as DNA, the CDR3 is TGCAGTGCTCATAGCGGGAGCCAAGAGACCCAGTACTTC. The chain combines TRBV20-1 with TRBJ2-5, with TRBD2 identical over 9 bases. CDR3 size: 13 residues. CDR1 is DFQATT and CDR2 is SNEGSKA in the germline V gene (reference sequence). The junction had 2 bases not matched to a gene; V was cut back by 5 bases and J by 1 base.

The chain couples TRBV20-1 to TRBJ2-1; 10 positions agree with TRBD2. V shed 5 bases, J shed 7 bases, and the junction held 14 bases outside the gene matches. This CDR3 is 16 amino acids long. Germline V gives CDR1 DFQATT, CDR2 SNEGSKA (reference sequence). CDR3 bases: TGCAGTGCTGGATTCGGAGCGGGAGGGCTACGGAATGAGCAGTTCTTC. Its protein product is CSAGFGAGGLRNEQFF.

This clonotype turned up a few times. The rearrangement joins TRBV15 to TRBJ1-3, with D unresolved. From germline, CDR1 is LNHNV and CDR2 YYDKDF (reference sequence). The V gene lost 3 bases and the J gene lost 0 bases, with 12 bases spanning the gap. The CDR3 runs to 16 residues. Here the CDR3 reads CATSSRTGSSGNTIYF. The CDR3 bases are TGTGCCACCAGCAGCCGGACTGGGAGCTCTGGAAACACCATATATTTT.